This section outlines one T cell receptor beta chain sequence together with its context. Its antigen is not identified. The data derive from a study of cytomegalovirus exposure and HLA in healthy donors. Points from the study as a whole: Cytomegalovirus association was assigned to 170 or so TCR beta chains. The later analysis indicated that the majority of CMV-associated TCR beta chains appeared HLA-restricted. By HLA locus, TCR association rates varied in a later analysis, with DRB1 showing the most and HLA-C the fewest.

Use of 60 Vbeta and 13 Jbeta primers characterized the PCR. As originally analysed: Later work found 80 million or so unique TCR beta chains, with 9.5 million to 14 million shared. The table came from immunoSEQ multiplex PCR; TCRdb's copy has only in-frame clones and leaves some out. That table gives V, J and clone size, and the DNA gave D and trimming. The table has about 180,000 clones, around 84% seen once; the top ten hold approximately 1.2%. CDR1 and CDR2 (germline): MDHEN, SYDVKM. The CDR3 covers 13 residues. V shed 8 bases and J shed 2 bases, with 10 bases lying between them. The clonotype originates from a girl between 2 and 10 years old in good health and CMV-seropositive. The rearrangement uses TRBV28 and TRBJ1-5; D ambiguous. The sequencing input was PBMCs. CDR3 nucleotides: TGTGCCAGCCAAAGAGAGGGCAATCAGCCCCAGCATTTT. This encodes CASQREGNQPQHF.